The entry below gives a single T cell receptor (beta chain) sequence along with its context. The CDR3 contains 15 residues. Germline assignment: CDR1 DFQATT and CDR2 SNEGSKA (reference sequence). V gave up 0 bases and J gave up 2 bases, with 11 bases separating them. The sample originates from a study of blood T cells in healthy people across ages. A second roughly 6 to 12 cycle PCR used barcoded and J-beta primers. Each cDNA molecule, via a template-switch adaptor with 12 random nucleotides, was tagged. TCRdb ran MiXCR on the 5' RACE reads and lists one entry per CDR3 protein. The data contain 1.2 million to 1.5 million distinct CDR3 sequences, around two fifths of them seen just once; the ten biggest clones take up 7.9%.

This receptor was taken from a woman aged 18-35 years in good health. Sample: blood. This chain connects TRBV20-1 to TRBJ2-1, with D perhaps matching TRBD2 (5 bases). The CDR3 coding sequence is TGCAGTGCTAGAGATCGAGGGTACCCCTACAATGAGCAGTTCTTC. This gives the protein CSARDRGYPYNEQFF.